This T cell receptor beta chain was observed in a study of blood T cell repertoires in COVID-19. At the level of the study: Donors in the United States, Italy and Spain gave samples during acute or convalescent COVID-19. T cells, B-cell-depleted T cells, or PBMCs provided the cDNA or gDNA that served as material.

As processed by the authors: For nucleated cells, counts were estimated from reference gene primer amplification. Profiled with immunoSEQ multiplex PCR; TCRdb holds only in-frame clones, not every one. D and trimming were read from the DNA, whereas the V and J calls and clone size are those reported in that table. The profile covers fewer than 250,000 clones, with approximately 91% appearing a single time and approximately 1.1% taken by the ten largest. The V end was cut by 7 bases, the J end by 2 bases, with 12 bases between. Germline V gene sequence: CDR1 MDHEN, CDR2 SYDVKM. This CDR3 is built from 14 residues.

V gene TRBV28 combines with J gene TRBJ1-5; D unclear. The sequencing input was peripheral blood. The sequence was obtained from a man aged 25-40 years with acute or convalescent COVID-19. Written as DNA, the CDR3 is TGTGCCAGCAAACGGGGAAACGGCAATCAGCCCCAGCATTTT. Protein: CASKRGNGNQPQHF.